This TCR beta chain derives from a study of CD8+CD57+ T cells in acquired aplastic anemia. Trimming cost V 5 bases and J 0 bases, with 20 bases left between them. Germline CDR1 SGHDT, CDR2 YYEEEE. This CDR3 is 18 amino acids long. The study, taken as a whole, reports: Found in both controls and patients were approximately 31 CD8+ CDR3 sequences.

This clonotype appeared many times. Its antigen is as yet unknown. Using genomic DNA as the template, TCR beta VDJ and CDR3 profiling was carried out. TCRdb processed the reads anew with MiXCR; each CDR3 protein has one entry. Here the sample spans hundreds of thousands of distinct CDR3 sequences, 55% to 75% being singletons. The gene calls are TRBV5-6 and TRBJ1-4, with D perhaps matching TRBD1 (6 bases). The sample was sorted CD4+, CD8+, or CD8+CD57+ T cells (not recorded which) from PBMCs. This clonotype was obtained from a human donor in good health, serving as a control. CDR3 loop: CASRSPRGKEATNEKLFF. The CDR3 region has the DNA TGTGCCAGCAGGTCCCCCAGGGGAAAGGAGGCAACTAATGAAAAACTGTTTTTT.